The rows below give T cell receptor beta chains drawn from one sample of a study of radiotherapy plus CTLA-4 blockade in lung cancer. Using immunoSEQ multiplex PCR, the repertoire was profiled, and TCRdb retains in-frame clones only, with some absent. Among over 75,000 clones listed, about four fifths were seen once. Specimen: peripheral blood, collected from a patient treated with radiotherapy plus ipilimumab. These receptors were collected from a human donor with non-small cell lung cancer who had stable disease on radiotherapy plus ipilimumab. The CDR3 runs from the conserved cysteine through the conserved F or W.

cdr3_aa v_call
CASSPSGVGTGELFF TRBV28
CASSERTGGQEQFF TRBV5-1
CASSYSTTGLSEQYF TRBV6-6
CARSLTTRGAPDTQYF TRBV5-3
CAVLLETQYF TRBV19
CASSRTAHQETQYF TRBV11-3
CASSGTGSANYGYTF TRBV27
CAISERQGIDQPQHF TRBV10-3
CASSPQGRTNYGYTF TRBV27
CASSSWSAQETQYF TRBV7-9
CSVLRRTGGLATQYF TRBV29-1
CAWSVRRGETQYF TRBV30
CASSVDPSGRVSDTQYF TRBV9
CASSLKKGDTQYF TRBV7-3
CASSWTNGELFF TRBV7-3
CASRYSGGDYNEQFF TRBV27
CASSEGGGDTEAFF TRBV2
CASTRDTVEQFF TRBV2
CASYLPRVRDGELFF TRBV6-1
CASSSQTGGLSYEQYF TRBV7-2
CASRAGGPYGYTF TRBV7-2
CASSLVHRTGSSGNTIYF TRBV5-6
CASSPSGDTQYF TRBV18
CASSFNRGAYEQYF TRBV5-4
CASSLIPGIGYTF TRBV5-6
CASRLFFSSYNEQFF TRBV5-1
CASSVQGRSSYEQYF TRBV2
CASSVERGPRTQYF TRBV19
CASSHEGPAWAFF TRBV4-1
CASSLAGVGVVHF TRBV7-2
CASSRQGPGETQYF TRBV5-4
CASSEGLTDTQYF TRBV10-1
CASSLSPITTQQPQHF TRBV5-5
CASSPTSTGSGELFF TRBV7-3
CASSRRQGREETQYF TRBV18
CASSTSGTGSHEQYF TRBV19
CAWSLAGGNTDTQYF TRBV30
CASSSGTGVTTGELFF TRBV27
CASSTGLYEQFF TRBV19
CASSESTGMNTEAFF TRBV25-1
CASSLPNSYEQYF TRBV7-8
CASSPRGTMNTGELFF TRBV5-4
CASSFQWTGINYEQYF TRBV5-6